A single T cell receptor (beta chain) is shown here with its context. This clone was seen more than once but under ten times. The target of this receptor is not known. Base-call qualities are not available, and no considerably larger clone is one nucleotide away. The CDR3 runs 12 amino acids, cysteine and phenylalanine included. Only the CDR3 portion is preserved as DNA: 36 bases, with reading frame beginning at the first base. V loses 2 bases of germline sequence and J loses 4 bases, and the interval between the two ends is 5 bases. The germline V gene supplies CDR1 LGHNA and CDR2 YSLEER. These data are taken from a study of blood T cell repertoires in COVID-19 (TCRdb year 2020). For the study in its entirety: The collaborator samples originated in the United States, Italy and Spain and spanned the acute and convalescent phases of COVID-19. The material from the prospective study consisted of cDNA or gDNA derived from T cells, B-cell-depleted T cells, or PBMCs. Subjects who had been exposed to COVID-19, were actively infected with it, or had recovered from it provided the deeply sampled blood TCRbeta repertoires that made up the dataset. The repertoires were made available in a free public database intended to serve as a resource for research on the immune response to SARS-CoV-2. Samples came from the ongoing ImmuneRACE study (first 160 participants) plus 1,254 subjects from 6 global collaborators. A de-identified subject ID, COVID-19 status, age in years and sex were almost always included in the sample metadata. Where available, HLA class I and class II types were taken from metadata supplied by the sample provider and were not determined by assay-based typing.

Whole blood was collected in K2EDTA tubes by collaborating institutions according to the institutions' own protocols. For TCRbeta analysis, collaborators shipped samples as frozen whole blood, isolated PBMCs, or DNA extracted from either of those sample types. Beyond this particular receptor, the publication reports: How much clinical and demographic metadata was included differed by source and by participant, and the metadata was provided uncurated.

TCRbeta CDR3 regions were amplified from genomic DNA using the immunoSEQ Assay, a bias-controlled multiplex PCR. The study's processing was this. The number of nucleated cells in each sample was estimated by amplification of reference gene primers within the assay. To quantify the absolute abundance of each unique TCRbeta CDR3 rearrangement, sequence reads were collapsed and filtered. Productive Simpson clonality was computed per sample as the square root of Simpson's diversity index over productive rearrangements. Imported from immuneACCESS, the table was reduced by TCRdb to in-frame sequences with V and J called. These copies leave out some clones; in studies compared against another copy, an unresolved V gene accounts for under half, and the cause of the remainder is not known. D and trimming come from the DNA, and the V and J calls and clone size come from that table. The sample data list about 140,000 clones, and 84% of these were observed just once. In total, the top ten clones hold roughly two fifths of the sample.

This sequence originates from a human donor in a cohort sampled during active COVID-19. Sequenced material: peripheral blood. The sequence joins TRBV4-3 to TRBJ2-5; a confident D gene designation cannot be given. The DNA sequence follows: TGCGCCAGCAGCCAAAACAGAGAGACCCAGTACTTC. It specifies CASSQNRETQYF.